This TCR beta chain was documented in a study of blood T cell repertoires in COVID-19. Study-wide background: Acute-phase and convalescent COVID-19 samples originated in the United States, Italy and Spain.

Original methodology: For nucleated cells, counts were estimated from reference gene primer amplification. Using immunoSEQ multiplex PCR, the repertoire was profiled, and TCRdb retains in-frame clones only, with some absent. V and J calls and clone size are those listed in that table; D and trimming were worked out from the DNA. The sample contains about 220,000 clones, 80% to 85% of which appear only once. The CDR3 spans 13 residues. CDR1 is MNHEY, CDR2 SMNVEV, per germline (reference sequence). V was shortened by 5 bases and J by 4 bases, with 9 bases between the two germline ends. With respect to this clone: Other nucleotide sequences in the sample specify the same CDR3.

Enrolled during active infection, Seattle patients were then followed longitudinally. The sequenced sample consisted of peripheral blood. The receptor was derived from a woman aged 70-85 years with COVID-19, enrolled during active disease. The V call is TRBV27, the J call TRBJ1-3; the D is unclear. The DNA of the CDR3 is TGTGCCAGCAGTCCGGAGGCAGGAAACACCATATATTTT. Its protein is CASSPEAGNTIYF.